A selection of T cell receptor beta chains follows, all from one sample in a study of blood T cell repertoires in COVID-19. Data came from immunoSEQ multiplex PCR; TCRdb stores just in-frame clones and leaves some out. Here the sample spans under 250,000 clones, around 90% being singletons. The sequenced sample was peripheral blood. The receptors here all came from a man aged 55 to 69 who had recovered from COVID-19. Both conserved end residues are part of each CDR3. Each record gives: CDR3 DNA, CDR3 protein, V gene, clone size, J gene, D gene. A D gene is named only where the DNA matches it firmly. Where a row states a size, it is once, few, many or the class of an expanded clone; other rows omit it.

cdr3_nt: TGTGCCAGCAGTTTAAGGACTAGCGGACTCAATGAGCAGTTCTTC; cdr3_aa: CASSLRTSGLNEQFF; v_call: TRBV27; clone_size: NA; j_call: TRBJ2-1; d_call: TRBD2
cdr3_nt: TGCGCCAGCAGCCAAGATCCCCCGGGAGTTTCCTACAATGAGCAGTTCTTC; cdr3_aa: CASSQDPPGVSYNEQFF; v_call: TRBV4-3; clone_size: NA; j_call: TRBJ2-1; d_call: NA
cdr3_nt: TGCGCCAGCAGCTACTTCCGGGACAGGGGACCCACCGGGGAGCTGTTTTTT; cdr3_aa: CASSYFRDRGPTGELFF; v_call: TRBV5-1; clone_size: NA; j_call: TRBJ2-2; d_call: TRBD1
cdr3_nt: TGTGCCAGCAGTTATGGCAATCGCTACGAGCAGTACTTC; cdr3_aa: CASSYGNRYEQYF; v_call: TRBV7-6; clone_size: once; j_call: TRBJ2-7; d_call: NA
cdr3_nt: TGTGCCAGCAGCTCGGGACAGGATAATTTTCGGGGGCCCCAGCATTTT; cdr3_aa: CASSSGQDNFRGPQHF; v_call: TRBV7-2; clone_size: NA; j_call: TRBJ1-5; d_call: TRBD1
cdr3_nt: TGTGCCAGCAGCTTGGCCAGGATAGACAGGTACGGCACTGAAGCTTTCTTT; cdr3_aa: CASSLARIDRYGTEAFF; v_call: TRBV5-8; clone_size: NA; j_call: TRBJ1-1; d_call: NA
cdr3_nt: TGTGCCAGTAGTATCGGCGGAAACTATGGCTACACCTTC; cdr3_aa: CASSIGGNYGYTF; v_call: TRBV19; clone_size: NA; j_call: TRBJ1-2; d_call: NA
cdr3_nt: TGCGCCAGCAGCCCGGGGAGTCAGCAGTACTTC; cdr3_aa: CASSPGSQQYF; v_call: TRBV5-1; clone_size: NA; j_call: TRBJ2-7; d_call: NA
cdr3_nt: TGTGCCAGTATCCGGGACAGGACCCATGGCTACACCTTC; cdr3_aa: CASIRDRTHGYTF; v_call: TRBV19; clone_size: NA; j_call: TRBJ1-2; d_call: TRBD1
cdr3_nt: TGTGCCTGGAGAAAGGGGGCCAGCACTGAAGCTTTCTTT; cdr3_aa: CAWRKGASTEAFF; v_call: TRBV30; clone_size: NA; j_call: TRBJ1-1; d_call: TRBD1
cdr3_nt: TGTGCCAGCAGTATCTCCGAGAATAGACCCCTCCACTTT; cdr3_aa: CASSISENRPLHF; v_call: TRBV2; clone_size: NA; j_call: TRBJ1-6; d_call: NA
cdr3_nt: TGTGCCAGCAGCCAAACACAGGGGATTAGCACAGATACGCAGTATTTT; cdr3_aa: CASSQTQGISTDTQYF; v_call: TRBV14; clone_size: NA; j_call: TRBJ2-3; d_call: TRBD1
cdr3_nt: TGTGCCAGCAGGGTTCCAGGGCGAAATTCACCCCTCCACTTT; cdr3_aa: CASRVPGRNSPLHF; v_call: TRBV7-2; clone_size: NA; j_call: TRBJ1-6; d_call: NA
cdr3_nt: TGTGCCAGCAGCCGGGACAGCGCCTCAAGTTTC; cdr3_aa: CASSRDSASSF; v_call: TRBV12-3/TRBV12-4; clone_size: NA; j_call: TRBJ2-7; d_call: TRBD1
cdr3_nt: TGTGCCAGCAGCAGGGGGGGACTAGCGGGCACAGATACGCAGTATTTT; cdr3_aa: CASSRGGLAGTDTQYF; v_call: TRBV5-4; clone_size: NA; j_call: TRBJ2-3; d_call: TRBD2
cdr3_nt: TGTGCCAGCAGCCAAGAGCGGGGCCTCCATAATTCACCCCTCCACTTT; cdr3_aa: CASSQERGLHNSPLHF; v_call: TRBV4-2; clone_size: NA; j_call: TRBJ1-6; d_call: NA
cdr3_nt: TGTGCCAGCAGTTATTCAGGGGCGAACACCGGGGAGCTGTTTTTT; cdr3_aa: CASSYSGANTGELFF; v_call: TRBV6-2/TRBV6-3; clone_size: NA; j_call: TRBJ2-2; d_call: NA
cdr3_nt: TGTGCCAGCAGCTTAGGTGGGGCGGCAGCGACTAACTATGGCTACACCTTC; cdr3_aa: CASSLGGAAATNYGYTF; v_call: TRBV7-6; clone_size: NA; j_call: TRBJ1-2; d_call: NA
cdr3_nt: TGTGCCAGCAGCCCTAGCGGGAGGGCAGAAGAGACCCAGTACTTC; cdr3_aa: CASSPSGRAEETQYF; v_call: TRBV9; clone_size: NA; j_call: TRBJ2-5; d_call: TRBD2
cdr3_nt: TGTGCCAGCAGTTCCGCCCAGGTAGCTGGAAACACCATATATTTT; cdr3_aa: CASSSAQVAGNTIYF; v_call: TRBV28; clone_size: NA; j_call: TRBJ1-3; d_call: NA
cdr3_nt: TGTGCCAGCAGTTCCGCGGGGGCGGGGAACACTGAAGCTTTCTTT; cdr3_aa: CASSSAGAGNTEAFF; v_call: TRBV6-5; clone_size: NA; j_call: TRBJ1-1; d_call: NA
cdr3_nt: TGTGCCAGCAGTTTAGGGGCTAGCGGGACCTACGAGCAGTACTTC; cdr3_aa: CASSLGASGTYEQYF; v_call: TRBV28; clone_size: NA; j_call: TRBJ2-7; d_call: TRBD2
cdr3_nt: TGTGCCAGCAGCAAGGGACTACGGGAGACCCAGTACTTC; cdr3_aa: CASSKGLRETQYF; v_call: TRBV11-2; clone_size: NA; j_call: TRBJ2-5; d_call: TRBD2
cdr3_nt: TGTGCCAGGGCCCGACTAGCGGGAGGGCAAGAGACCCAGTACTTC; cdr3_aa: CARARLAGGQETQYF; v_call: TRBV9; clone_size: NA; j_call: TRBJ2-5; d_call: TRBD2
cdr3_nt: TGTGCCAGCAGTGAAGGCAGTAGCAATCAGCCCCAGCATTTT; cdr3_aa: CASSEGSSNQPQHF; v_call: TRBV2; clone_size: NA; j_call: TRBJ1-5; d_call: NA
cdr3_nt: TGCAGCGTTGCAAACCTCTGGAGGGGGCAGTCGAAGGGCGAAGCTTTCTTT; cdr3_aa: CSVANLWRGQSKGEAFF; v_call: TRBV29-1; clone_size: NA; j_call: TRBJ1-1; d_call: TRBD1
cdr3_nt: TGTGCCAGCAGCTTCGGGAACTCTGGAAACACCATATATTTT; cdr3_aa: CASSFGNSGNTIYF; v_call: TRBV7-2; clone_size: NA; j_call: TRBJ1-3; d_call: NA
cdr3_nt: TGTGCCAGCAGTGAATCTAGTCTAACGGAGCTGTTTTTT; cdr3_aa: CASSESSLTELFF; v_call: TRBV6-1; clone_size: NA; j_call: TRBJ2-2; d_call: NA
cdr3_nt: TGTGCCAGCAGCTTAGCTAGCGGGACGACCTACGAGCAGTACTTC; cdr3_aa: CASSLASGTTYEQYF; v_call: TRBV11-2; clone_size: NA; j_call: TRBJ2-7; d_call: TRBD2
cdr3_nt: TGTGCCAGTAGTAGACCCCAGGGGAGCACCGGGGAGCTGTTTTTT; cdr3_aa: CASSRPQGSTGELFF; v_call: TRBV19; clone_size: NA; j_call: TRBJ2-2; d_call: NA
cdr3_nt: TGTGCCAGCAGCGTAGGGAAGCGGGAGGGCCATGAGCAGTTCTTC; cdr3_aa: CASSVGKREGHEQFF; v_call: TRBV9; clone_size: once; j_call: TRBJ2-1; d_call: TRBD2
cdr3_nt: TGTGCCAGCAGTGAACAGGGGGGTACTGAAGCTTTCTTT; cdr3_aa: CASSEQGGTEAFF; v_call: TRBV6-1; clone_size: NA; j_call: TRBJ1-1; d_call: TRBD1